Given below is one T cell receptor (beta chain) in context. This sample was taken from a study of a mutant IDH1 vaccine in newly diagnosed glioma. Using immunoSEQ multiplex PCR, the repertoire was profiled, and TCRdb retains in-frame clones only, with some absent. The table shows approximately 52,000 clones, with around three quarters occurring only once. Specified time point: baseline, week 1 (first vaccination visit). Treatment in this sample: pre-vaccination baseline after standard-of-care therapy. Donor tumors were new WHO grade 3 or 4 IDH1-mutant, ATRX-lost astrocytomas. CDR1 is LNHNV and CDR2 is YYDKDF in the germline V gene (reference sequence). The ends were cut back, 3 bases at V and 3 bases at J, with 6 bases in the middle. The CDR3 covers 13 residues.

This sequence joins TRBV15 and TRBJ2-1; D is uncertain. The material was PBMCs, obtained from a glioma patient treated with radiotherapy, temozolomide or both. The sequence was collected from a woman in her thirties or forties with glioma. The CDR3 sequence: CATSRGDYNEQFF. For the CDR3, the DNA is TGTGCCACCAGCAGGGGTGACTACAATGAGCAGTTCTTC.